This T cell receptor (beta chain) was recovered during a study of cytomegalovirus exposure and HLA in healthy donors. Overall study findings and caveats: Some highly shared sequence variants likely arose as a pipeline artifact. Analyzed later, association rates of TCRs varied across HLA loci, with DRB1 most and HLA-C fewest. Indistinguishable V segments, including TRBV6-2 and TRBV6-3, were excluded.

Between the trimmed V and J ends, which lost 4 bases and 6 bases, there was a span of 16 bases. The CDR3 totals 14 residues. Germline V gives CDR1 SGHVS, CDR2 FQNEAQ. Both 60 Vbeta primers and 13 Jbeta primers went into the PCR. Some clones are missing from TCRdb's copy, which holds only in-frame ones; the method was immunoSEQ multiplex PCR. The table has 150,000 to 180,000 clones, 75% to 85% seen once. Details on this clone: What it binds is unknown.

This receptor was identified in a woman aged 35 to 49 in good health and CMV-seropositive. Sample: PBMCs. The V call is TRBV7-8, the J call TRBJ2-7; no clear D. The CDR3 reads CASSSPRSVSEQYF. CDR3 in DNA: TGTGCCAGCAGCTCCCCTCGGAGCGTTAGCGAGCAGTACTTC.